The 18 T cell receptor beta chains below come from one sample, sequenced in a study of vaccination effects on CD4 cells after COVID-19. Before sequencing, viral peptide pools were used by the ViraFEST assay to expand antigen-specific CD4+ T cells. The culture ran for about eleven days before CD4+ T cells were isolated. None of the vaccinated had previously contracted SARS-CoV-2, and their nucleocapsid antibodies tested negative. Here immunoSEQ multiplex PCR was the method, and the copy in TCRdb shows in-frame clones only, minus some. Counted here are roughly 20,000 clones, 65% to 85% occurring once; the ten biggest clones make up over 20%. Antigens for these TCRs are unknown. The sample in question was CD4+ T cells from PBMCs cultured with HCoV-NL63 spike peptides, obtained before COVID-19 vaccination. All receptors come from a human donor who received a COVID-19 vaccine.

V is TRBV4-1 and J is TRBJ2-3; TRBD2 agrees at 8 bases. The trim removed 0 bases at V and 0 bases at J, leaving 5 bases unmatched. Germline CDR1 and CDR2: MGHRA and YSYEKL. The CDR3 is 17 residues long. The CDR3 here is CASSQDAGGYSTDTQYF. The CDR3 nucleotides read TGCGCCAGCAGCCAAGATGCGGGGGGTTATAGCACAGATACGCAGTATTTT.

The gene calls are TRBV5-1 and TRBJ1-2, with 9 bases lining up with TRBD1. This CDR3 comprises 15 residues. Germline CDR1 SGHRS, CDR2 YFSETQ. V lost 0 bases, J lost 6 bases, and 6 bases stayed unmatched. Written as DNA, the CDR3 is TGCGCCAGCAGCTTGGCCCCGGGACAGGGAAATGGCTACACCTTC. This encodes CASSLAPGQGNGYTF.

The rearrangement uses TRBV28 and TRBJ1-2, with D perhaps matching TRBD1 (5 bases). Germline V gene data show CDR1 as MDHEN and CDR2 as SYDVKM. The CDR3 consists of 13 residues. V was trimmed by 6 bases and J by 8 bases, leaving 16 bases between them. CDR3 loop: CASSQTGRDGYTF. The CDR3 DNA sequence: TGTGCCAGCAGCCAAACCGGGCGGGACGGCTACACCTTC.

The rearrangement links TRBV11-1 to TRBJ1-2, with D perhaps TRBD1 (5 bases). Trimming cost V 5 bases and J 6 bases, with 19 bases left between them. The germline V gene has CDR1 SGHAT and CDR2 FQDESV (reference sequence). The length of the CDR3 is 15 residues. CDR3 in amino acids: CASSKGTGQLDGYTF. DNA for the CDR3: TGTGCCAGCAGCAAAGGGACCGGGCAACTCGATGGCTACACCTTC. The whole variable domain, remainder taken from reference TRBV11-1 and TRBJ1-2, is EAEVAQSPRYKITEKSQAVAFWCDPISGHATLYWYRQILGQGPELLVQFQDESVVDDSQLPKDRFSAERLKGVDSTLKIQPAELGDSAMYLCASSKGTGQLDGYTFGSGTRLTVV.

The chain couples TRBV5-1 to TRBJ2-7; the D gene is possibly TRBD2 (6 bases). Germline V lookup: CDR1 SGHRS, CDR2 YFSETQ. This CDR3 region has 16 residues. V was trimmed by 0 bases and J by 3 bases, leaving 16 bases between them. For the CDR3, the DNA is TGCGCCAGCAGCTTGGACGGGGGTCCGGGAAACTACGAGCAGTACTTC. It codes for CASSLDGGPGNYEQYF.

The rearrangement links TRBV28 to TRBJ2-1, with a weak D call TRBD1 (6 bases). V was trimmed by 7 bases and J by 0 bases, leaving 19 bases between them. CDR3 size: 17 residues. Looked up from germline, CDR1 is MDHEN and CDR2 is SYDVKM. CDR3 DNA: TGTGCCAGCACTTCTTCAGGGGCCCCAAGCTCCTACAATGAGCAGTTCTTC. Translated: CASTSSGAPSSYNEQFF.

The CDR3 region is CASSSDVAGELFF. In DNA, the CDR3 is TGTGCCAGCAGCAGCGACGTGGCCGGGGAGCTGTTTTTT. The chain couples TRBV11-3 to TRBJ2-2, with unresolved D. V shed 5 bases and J shed 6 bases, with 10 bases lying between them. The germline V gene has CDR1 SGHNT and CDR2 YENEEA. The CDR3 has 13 residues.

V is TRBV11-3 and J is TRBJ2-3; TRBD1 is a possible D gene (6 bases). The CDR3 length is 13 residues. Germline V gives CDR1 SGHNT, CDR2 YENEEA. V was pared by 6 bases and J by 4 bases, with 11 bases between. The CDR3 DNA sequence: TGTGCCAGCAGTTCTCACAGGGCAGATACGCAGTATTTT. As protein: CASSSHRADTQYF.

The chain is built from TRBV15 and TRBJ2-5; D is perhaps TRBD1 (5 bases). The V gene lost 0 bases and the J gene lost 3 bases, with 5 bases spanning the gap. The CDR3 runs to 13 residues. CDR1 and CDR2 (germline): LNHNV, YYDKDF (reference sequence). DNA for the CDR3: TGTGCCACCAGCAGAGACAGGGAAGAGACCCAGTACTTC. Translated: CATSRDREETQYF.

The chain links TRBV20-1 to TRBJ2-3; TRBD2 matches at 7 bases. J lost 3 bases, V lost 3 bases, and 6 bases had no gene match. Per the germline V gene, CDR1 is DFQATT and CDR2 is SNEGSKA (reference sequence). The length of the CDR3 is 14 residues. The CDR3 sequence: CSASPGGSTDTQYF. In nucleotides, the CDR3 is TGCAGTGCTAGTCCCGGGGGGTCGACAGATACGCAGTATTTT.

CDR3 protein: CASSGQSSPYEQYF. CDR3 in DNA: TGTGCCAGCAGTGGTCAGTCTTCCCCCTACGAGCAGTACTTC. The V and J genes are TRBV28 and TRBJ2-7; D not certain. With 5 bases removed from V and 2 bases from J, the gap between germline ends came to 13 bases. CDR3 length: 14 amino acids. CDR1 and CDR2 (germline): MDHEN, SYDVKM.

The chain combines TRBV18 with TRBJ1-6; weak D call: TRBD1 (5 bases). The CDR3 runs 14 residues. V lost 2 bases to trimming and J lost 8 bases, with 10 bases between them. CDR1 is KGHSH and CDR2 is LQKENI in the germline V gene. The CDR3 sequence: CASSPEGFDSPLHF. The CDR3 region has the DNA TGTGCCAGCTCACCAGAGGGGTTCGATTCACCCCTCCACTTT.

This clone has just a few counts. This sequence joins TRBV28 and TRBJ1-2; perhaps TRBD1 as D (6 bases). The length of the CDR3 is 14 residues. Between the trimmed V and J ends, which lost 4 bases and 3 bases, there was a span of 12 bases. The V gene's germline CDR1 is MDHEN and CDR2 SYDVKM. The CDR3 region is CASSSNDRYYGYTF. CDR3 sequence (DNA): TGTGCCAGCAGTTCCAACGACAGGTACTATGGCTACACCTTC.

The chain recombines TRBV6-5 with TRBJ1-2, with 8 bases matching TRBD1. The CDR3 is 12 amino acids. The V gene's germline CDR1 is MNHEY and CDR2 SVGAGI. V trimming: 5 bases; J trimming: 10 bases; junction bases outside the gene matches: 6. The CDR3 sequence: CASSKQGADYTF. The CDR3 bases are TGTGCCAGCAGTAAGCAGGGGGCTGACTACACCTTC.

A few counts support this clone. The chain employs TRBV5-1 and TRBJ1-6, with a possible D match to TRBD1 (5 bases). The CDR3 has 15 residues. V gave up 0 bases and J gave up 8 bases, with 12 bases separating them. Germline V gene lookup returns CDR1 SGHRS and CDR2 YFSETQ. This CDR3 reads CASSLGTGDHSPLHF. The CDR3 nucleotides read TGCGCCAGCAGCTTGGGTACAGGAGATCATTCACCCCTCCACTTT.

The V and J genes are TRBV27 and TRBJ2-3; D is possibly TRBD2 (5 bases). This CDR3 comprises 16 residues. Trimming left V 4 bases short and J 5 bases short, with 19 bases between. The germline CDR1 and CDR2 sequences are MNHEY and SMNVEV (reference sequence). In DNA form, the CDR3 reads TGTGCCAGCAGTTCAACTAGAAAGGCCCCCTTAGATACGCAGTATTTT. Residues: CASSSTRKAPLDTQYF.

The J gene is TRBJ1-2, the V gene TRBV28, with D tentatively TRBD1 (5 bases). The CDR3 consists of 13 residues. The germline gives CDR1 MDHEN, CDR2 SYDVKM. Between the trimmed V and J ends, which lost 5 bases and 8 bases, there was a span of 15 bases. CDR3 nucleotides: TGTGCCAGCAGTCGTACAGGCGATTGGGGCTACACCTTC. It encodes CASSRTGDWGYTF.

The CDR3 DNA reads as TGTGCCACCAGCAGAGCCGGGGAGCTGTTTTTT. Residues: CATSRAGELFF. The rearrangement links TRBV15 to TRBJ2-2, with D unresolved. This CDR3 region has 11 residues. Trimming removed 1 base from V and 6 bases from J, with 0 bases in between. CDR1 and CDR2 (germline): LNHNV, YYDKDF (reference sequence). Looking up the rest from reference TRBV15 and TRBJ2-2 gives the full variable domain: DAMVIQNPRYQVTQFGKPVTLSCSQTLNHNVMYWYQQKSSQAPKLLFHYYDKDFNNEADTPDNFQSRRPNTSFCFLDIRSPGLGDTAMYLCATSRAGELFFGEGSRLTVL.